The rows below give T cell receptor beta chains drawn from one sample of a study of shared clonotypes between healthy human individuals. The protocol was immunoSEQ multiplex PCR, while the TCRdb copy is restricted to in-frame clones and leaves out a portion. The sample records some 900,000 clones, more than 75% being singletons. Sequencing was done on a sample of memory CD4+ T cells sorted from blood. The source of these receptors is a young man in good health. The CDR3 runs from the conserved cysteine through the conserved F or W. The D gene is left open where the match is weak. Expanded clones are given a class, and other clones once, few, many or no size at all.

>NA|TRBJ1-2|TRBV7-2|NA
TGTGCCAGCCGAAGGGACACGGCGGCTGGCTACACCTTC
CASRRDTAAGYTF
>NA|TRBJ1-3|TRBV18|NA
TGTGCCAGCTCGCCCTACCCTGGGTCTGGAAACACCATATATTTT
CASSPYPGSGNTIYF
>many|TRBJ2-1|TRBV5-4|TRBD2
TGTGCCAGCAGCCGTGTACTAGCGGGGGCGCACAATGAGCAGTTCTTC
CASSRVLAGAHNEQFF
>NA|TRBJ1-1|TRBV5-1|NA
TGCGCCAGCAGCTTGGCAGGGATCACTGAAGCTTTCTTT
CASSLAGITEAFF
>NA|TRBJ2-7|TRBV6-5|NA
TGTGCCAGCAGTTCGTCCCGGGGGATCCCCTACGAGCAGTACTTC
CASSSSRGIPYEQYF
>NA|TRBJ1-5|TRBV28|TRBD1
TGTGCCAGCAGTTTATTTACCGGGACAGGGAATCAGCCCCAGCATTTT
CASSLFTGTGNQPQHF
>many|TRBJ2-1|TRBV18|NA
TGTGCCAGCTCACGGGACTCCAATGAGCAGTTCTTC
CASSRDSNEQFF
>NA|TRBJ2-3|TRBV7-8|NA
TGTGCCAGCAGCTTAAATGTTGATACGCAGTATTTT
CASSLNVDTQYF
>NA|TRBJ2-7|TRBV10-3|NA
TGTGCCATCAGATCGACTAGTCTCGAGCAGTACTTC
CAIRSTSLEQYF
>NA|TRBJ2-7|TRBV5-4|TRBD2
TGTGCCAGCAGCCCCTCCAGCGGGAGGATGAGCGAGCAGTACTTC
CASSPSSGRMSEQYF
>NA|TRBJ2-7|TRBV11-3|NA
TGTGCCAGCAGCTTAGCCGCGAGGGTCGTGCGTCTAATCTACGAGCAGTACTTC
CASSLAARVVRLIYEQYF
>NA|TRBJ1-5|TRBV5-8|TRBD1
TGTGCCAGCAGCCCCCCCCCAGGGGGCCATCAGCCCCAGCATTTT
CASSPPPGGHQPQHF
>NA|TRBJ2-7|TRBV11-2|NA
TGTGCCAGCAGCATCTCCTACGAGCAGTACTTC
CASSISYEQYF
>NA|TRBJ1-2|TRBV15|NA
TGTGCCACCAGCAGAGGGGTTGACTATGGCTACACCTTC
CATSRGVDYGYTF